These T cell receptor beta chains were read from a single sample in a study of cytomegalovirus exposure and HLA in healthy donors. The table came from immunoSEQ multiplex PCR; TCRdb's copy has only in-frame clones and leaves some out. In the table there are about 120,000 clones, around 89% of which are singletons. Sequencing was done on a sample of PBMCs. The source is a woman between 18 and 29 years old in good health and CMV-seropositive. The CDR3 runs from the conserved cysteine through the conserved F or W. Fields, in order: CDR3 length, J gene, D gene, V gene, clone size, CDR3 protein, CDR3 DNA. D genes are given only for firm matches. Rows give clone size only sometimes, using once, few, many, or a class for an expanded clone.

15,TRBJ1-1,.,TRBV9,.,CASSVAPRTVTEAFF,TGTGCCAGCAGCGTAGCACCCCGGACAGTCACTGAAGCTTTCTTT
15,TRBJ1-2,.,TRBV29-1,.,CSVEYGTQKNYGYTF,TGCAGCGTTGAATACGGGACACAGAAGAACTATGGCTACACCTTC
14,TRBJ2-7,.,TRBV9,.,CASSRGPRMGEQYF,TGTGCCAGCAGCCGTGGGCCAAGAATGGGTGAGCAGTACTTC
15,TRBJ2-7,.,TRBV11-3,once,CASSLVPGDPYEQYF,TGTGCCAGCAGCTTAGTGCCGGGAGACCCCTACGAGCAGTACTTC
14,TRBJ1-1,.,TRBV6-5,once,CASSYGQGLTEAFF,TGTGCCAGCAGTTACGGGCAGGGGTTGACTGAAGCTTTCTTT
16,TRBJ2-2,TRBD1,TRBV6-6,.,CASSYRTGGLTGELFF,TGTGCCAGCAGTTACCGGACAGGGGGCTTGACCGGGGAGCTGTTTTTT
13,TRBJ1-2,.,TRBV7-3,once,CASSLIKENDYTF,TGTGCCAGCAGCTTAATCAAAGAGAATGACTACACCTTC
15,TRBJ2-3,TRBD2,TRBV7-2,.,CASSLSGRGSDTQYF,TGTGCCAGCAGCTTATCCGGGAGGGGGTCAGATACGCAGTATTTT
13,TRBJ1-2,TRBD1,TRBV19,.,CASKARGIYGYTF,TGTGCCAGTAAGGCCAGGGGGATTTATGGCTACACCTTC
15,TRBJ1-2,.,TRBV5-4,few,CASSVIRGANYGYTF,TGTGCCAGCAGCGTGATCAGGGGAGCTAACTATGGCTACACCTTC
14,TRBJ2-1,TRBD1,TRBV19,.,CASSLGQVNNEQFF,TGTGCCAGTAGTTTGGGACAGGTCAACAATGAGCAGTTCTTC
15,TRBJ1-5,.,TRBV15,.,CATEPGDDSNQPQHF,TGTGCCACCGAACCGGGGGACGATAGCAATCAGCCCCAGCATTTT
14,TRBJ1-1,.,TRBV5-1,.,CASSILQGNTEAFF,TGCGCCAGCAGCATCCTACAGGGGAACACTGAAGCTTTCTTT
13,TRBJ2-7,.,TRBV11-2,.,CASSQAGTYEQYF,TGTGCCAGCAGCCAGGCGGGGACCTACGAGCAGTACTTC
14,TRBJ2-3,.,TRBV11-2,.,CASSLGSSADTQYF,TGTGCCAGCAGCTTAGGGTCTAGCGCAGATACGCAGTATTTT
18,TRBJ2-3,TRBD2,TRBV15,once,CATSRDIRLAGGIDTQYF,TGTGCCACCAGCAGAGATATCCGACTAGCGGGGGGTATCGATACGCAGTATTTT
13,TRBJ2-3,.,TRBV2,once,CASASERTDTQYF,TGTGCCAGCGCCTCCGAGAGGACAGATACGCAGTATTTT
12,TRBJ1-1,.,TRBV30,once,CAWSQTVTEAFF,TGTGCCTGGAGTCAGACAGTCACTGAAGCTTTCTTT
15,TRBJ2-2,TRBD1,TRBV6-1,once,CASSPGQGNTGELFF,TGTGCCAGCAGCCCGGGACAGGGTAACACCGGGGAGCTGTTTTTT
16,TRBJ2-7,.,TRBV7-9,.,CASSLGVAGPWGEQYF,TGTGCCAGCAGCTTAGGGGTGGCGGGCCCCTGGGGCGAGCAGTACTTC
16,TRBJ2-3,TRBD2,TRBV7-3,.,CASSPSSGGGIDTQYF,TGTGCCAGCAGCCCGAGTAGCGGGGGGGGAATAGATACGCAGTATTTT
13,TRBJ1-1,.,TRBV5-1,.,CASSLGSGSEAFF,TGCGCCAGCAGCTTGGGTTCGGGGAGTGAAGCTTTCTTT
13,TRBJ1-2,.,TRBV27,.,CASSLAGNHGYTF,TGTGCCAGCAGTTTAGCAGGGAACCATGGCTACACCTTC
16,TRBJ1-6,TRBD1,TRBV6-5,once,CASSYSIGQGNSPLHF,TGTGCCAGCAGTTACTCGATCGGACAGGGGAATTCACCCCTCCACTTT
14,TRBJ2-1,TRBD2,TRBV9,.,CASSASGSGDEQFF,TGTGCCAGCAGCGCTAGCGGGAGTGGGGATGAGCAGTTCTTC
15,TRBJ1-2,TRBD1,TRBV29-1,.,CSVPGTGPANYGYTF,TGCAGCGTTCCCGGGACAGGCCCTGCTAACTATGGCTACACCTTC
14,TRBJ1-1,.,TRBV7-3,.,CASSLGHSNTEAFF,TGTGCCAGCAGCTTGGGACACTCGAACACTGAAGCTTTCTTT
15,TRBJ1-1,.,TRBV5-1,.,CASSWSSGGNTEAFF,TGCGCCAGCAGCTGGTCCTCGGGGGGAAACACTGAAGCTTTCTTT
18,TRBJ2-3,TRBD1,TRBV2,.,CASSPKWDRGPRGDTQYF,TGTGCCAGCAGTCCTAAATGGGACAGGGGCCCGCGGGGAGATACGCAGTATTTT